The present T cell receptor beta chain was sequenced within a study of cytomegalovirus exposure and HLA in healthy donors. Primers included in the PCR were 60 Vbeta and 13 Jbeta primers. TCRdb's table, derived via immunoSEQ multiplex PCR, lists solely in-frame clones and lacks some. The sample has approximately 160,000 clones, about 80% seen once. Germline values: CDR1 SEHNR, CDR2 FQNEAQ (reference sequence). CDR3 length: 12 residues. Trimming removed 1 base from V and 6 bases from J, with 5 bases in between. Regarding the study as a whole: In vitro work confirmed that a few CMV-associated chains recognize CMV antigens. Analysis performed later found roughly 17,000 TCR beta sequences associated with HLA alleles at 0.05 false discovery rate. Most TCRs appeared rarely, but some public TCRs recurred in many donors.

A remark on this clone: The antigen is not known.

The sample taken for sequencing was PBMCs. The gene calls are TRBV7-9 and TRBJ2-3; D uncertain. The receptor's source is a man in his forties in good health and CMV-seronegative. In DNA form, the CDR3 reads TGTGCCAGCAGCTTAGGGGCGGATACGCAGTATTTT. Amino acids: CASSLGADTQYF.